The next 4 T cell receptor beta chains were all read from a single sample in a study of OX40 agonist ivuxolimab in advanced cancers. Measured with immunoSEQ multiplex PCR; TCRdb has only the in-frame clones, and not every one. Counted here are tens of thousands of clones, about nine tenths occurring once; the ten biggest clones make up around 1%. Specimen: CD4+ or CD8+ T cells sorted from blood, collected in a trial of the OX40 agonist ivuxolimab. Receptors originate from an adult with an advanced solid tumor such as melanoma, head and neck, liver or kidney cancer.

In DNA form, the CDR3 reads TGCGCCAGCAGCCAACTCCCAACCCGCCCAGGTACCTACGAGCAGTACTTC. It yields the protein CASSQLPTRPGTYEQYF. The rearrangement links TRBV4-1 to TRBJ2-7, with D unclear. V dropped 2 bases and J dropped 2 bases, with 19 bases sitting between them. Germline-derived CDR1 and CDR2 are MGHRA and YSYEKL. The CDR3 runs to 17 residues.

The chain carries TRBV6-5 and TRBJ2-7; tentative D call: TRBD2 (5 bases). CDR1 and CDR2 (germline): MNHEY, SVGAGI. Trimming removed 0 bases from V and 4 bases from J, with 13 bases in between. The CDR3 has 15 residues. CDR3 nucleotides: TGTGCCAGCAGTTACTCGTGGGATCGGAGGTACGAGCAGTACTTC. Translated, it gives CASSYSWDRRYEQYF.

The J gene is TRBJ2-1, the V gene TRBV5-4, with unresolved D. V was shortened by 9 bases and J by 5 bases, with 15 bases between the two germline ends. The CDR3 runs 13 residues. CDR1 is SGHNT and CDR2 is YYREEE in the germline V gene (reference sequence). The CDR3 loop reads CATELTPNNEQFF. CDR3 nucleotide sequence: TGTGCCACCGAACTAACCCCTAACAATGAGCAGTTCTTC. Combining the CDR3 with reference TRBV5-4 and TRBJ2-1 gives the whole variable domain ETGVTQSPTHLIKTRGQQVTLRCSSQSGHNTVSWYQQALGQGPQFIFQYYREEENGRGNFPPRFSGLQFPNYSSELNVNALELDDSALYLCATELTPNNEQFFGPGTRLTVL.

This rearrangement joins TRBV7-9 to TRBJ2-3; TRBD1 matches 7 bases. The CDR3 extends over 15 amino acids. The ends lost 5 bases at V and 1 base at J; junction bases unmatched: 6. Germline V CDR1 and CDR2: SEHNR, FQNEAQ (reference sequence). CDR3 sequence reads: CASSAQGMGTDTQYF. The DNA of the CDR3 is TGTGCCAGCAGCGCACAGGGGATGGGCACAGATACGCAGTATTTT.